These 32 T cell receptor beta chains share one sample of origin, sequenced in a study of somatic mutations in cytotoxic T cells in rheumatoid arthritis. Repertoires were generated with immunoSEQ multiplex PCR, while TCRdb's copy carries only in-frame clones and drops some. This repertoire shows about 6,400 clones, 72% found once; its top ten account for over 30%. The specimen sequenced was CD8+ T cells sorted from blood. All receptors come from a woman aged 50 to 65 in good health.

This clone was seen just once. The chain recombines TRBV10-1 with TRBJ2-7; D might be TRBD1 (5 bases). V dropped 1 base and J dropped 3 bases, with 16 bases sitting between them. Germline CDR1 and CDR2: WNHNN and SYGVQD (reference sequence). CDR3 length equals 16 residues. CDR3 sequence (DNA): TGCGCCAGCAGTGAGTTACAGGTGAACCGTATCTACGAGCAGTACTTC. Protein: CASSELQVNRIYEQYF.

This clone was counted between two and nine times. The J gene is TRBJ1-1, the V gene TRBV19; 7 positions agree with TRBD1. Looked up from germline, CDR1 is LNHDA and CDR2 is SQIVND (reference sequence). This CDR3 spans 16 amino acids. V dropped 3 bases and J dropped 4; count of bases not matched to a gene: 11. DNA for the CDR3: TGTGCCAGTAGTATGGAGGGGGCCTACGTGGGCACTGAAGCTTTCTTT. This gives the protein CASSMEGAYVGTEAFF.

This clone came up a few times. The chain carries TRBV15 and TRBJ2-3; TRBD1 aligns across 10 bases. There are 15 residues in the CDR3. Germline V gene sequence: CDR1 LNHNV, CDR2 YYDKDF (reference sequence). With V trimmed by 5 bases and J by 1 base, 3 bases remained unmatched. CDR3 loop: CATSGGTGGTDTQYF. The DNA for the CDR3 is TGTGCCACCAGCGGCGGGACAGGGGGCACAGATACGCAGTATTTT. Variable domain in full (rest from reference TRBV15 and TRBJ2-3): DAMVIQNPRYQVTQFGKPVTLSCSQTLNHNVMYWYQQKSSQAPKLLFHYYDKDFNNEADTPDNFQSRRPNTSFCFLDIRSPGLGDTAMYLCATSGGTGGTDTQYFGPGTRLTVL.

The gene calls are TRBV27 and TRBJ2-7, with D perhaps TRBD1 (6 bases). The CDR3 is made up of 14 amino acids. The V end was cut by 5 bases, the J end by 6 bases, with 17 bases between. The germline V gene encodes CDR1 MNHEY and CDR2 SMNVEV (reference sequence). In DNA form, the CDR3 reads TGTGCCAGCAGTCAGATCGCCTACAGGGTCGAGCAGTACTTC. It translates to CASSQIAYRVEQYF.

V usage is TRBV27 and J usage is TRBJ2-5, with 7 bases aligning to TRBD2. This CDR3 is 13 amino acids long. Germline lookup yields CDR1 MNHEY and CDR2 SMNVEV (reference sequence). V trimming: 3 bases; J trimming: 5 bases; junction bases outside the gene matches: 3. Here the CDR3 DNA reads TGTGCCAGCAGTTTTGGGGGAGGGGAGACCCAGTACTTC. It codes for CASSFGGGETQYF.

The chain employs TRBV5-1 and TRBJ2-3; maybe TRBD2 (6 bases). Per germline, CDR1 SGHRS and CDR2 YFSETQ. The CDR3 sequence is 16 residues long. The ends were cut back, 2 bases at V and 2 bases at J, with 15 bases in the middle. CDR3 region: CASSFRLVGDTDTQYF. The CDR3 coding sequence is TGCGCCAGCAGCTTCCGACTAGTGGGGGACACAGATACGCAGTATTTT.

The chain is built from TRBV7-3 and TRBJ2-7, with TRBD2 identical over 7 bases. Germline V CDR1 and CDR2: SGHTA, FQGTGA. Trimming cost V 2 bases and J 2 bases; bases outside gene matches: 6. This CDR3 comprises 15 residues. The CDR3 region is CASSLLSGETYEQYF. The CDR3 DNA reads as TGTGCCAGCAGCTTACTGAGCGGGGAGACCTACGAGCAGTACTTC.

The chain combines TRBV10-3 with TRBJ2-2, with TRBD2 identical over 11 bases. This CDR3 contains 16 residues. The germline V gene has CDR1 ENHRY and CDR2 SYGVKD. With 6 bases clipped from V and 2 bases from J, the junction kept 5 bases outside the gene matches. The CDR3 sequence: CAISPGTSGNTGELFF. As DNA, the CDR3 is TGTGCCATCAGCCCCGGGACTAGCGGTAACACCGGGGAGCTGTTTTTT.

This clone is hyperexpanded by share. V usage is TRBV9 and J usage is TRBJ2-7; 8 bases line up with TRBD2. CDR3 length: 15 amino acids. V lost 0 bases to trimming and J lost 1 base; unmatched junction nucleotides: 3. Per the germline V gene, CDR1 is SGDLS and CDR2 is YYNGEE. As DNA, the CDR3 is TGTGCCAGCAGCGTAGCCGGGGGGGGGTCCTACGAGCAGTACTTC. It is translated as CASSVAGGGSYEQYF.

This rearrangement joins TRBV7-6 to TRBJ2-3; 7 bases match TRBD2. The V segment lost 0 bases and the J segment 3 bases; nucleotides outside the gene matches: 3. CDR1 and CDR2 from the germline V gene are SGHVS and FNYEAQ. The CDR3 is made up of 15 amino acids. CDR3 amino acids: CASSLASLATDTQYF. For the CDR3, the DNA is TGTGCCAGCAGCTTAGCATCACTAGCGACAGATACGCAGTATTTT.

V usage is TRBV18 and J usage is TRBJ1-1; TRBD1 agrees at 7 bases. J gave up 3 bases and V 6 bases, and 4 bases lay outside the gene matches. Germline V gene lookup returns CDR1 KGHSH and CDR2 LQKENI. This CDR3 is built from 13 residues. In DNA form, the CDR3 reads TGTGCCAGCTCGACAGGGTTGGACACTGAAGCTTTCTTT. Protein: CASSTGLDTEAFF.

The chain joins TRBV6-4 to TRBJ2-1, with 7 bases identical to TRBD1. There are 14 residues in the CDR3. The ends lost 2 bases at V and 5 bases at J; junction bases unmatched: 3. CDR1 is MRHNA and CDR2 is SNTAGT in the germline V gene. CDR3 sequence reads: CASSDGTEDNEQFF. The CDR3 bases are TGTGCCAGCAGTGACGGGACAGAAGACAATGAGCAGTTCTTC.

The chain couples TRBV5-1 to TRBJ2-2; no firm D call. The length of the CDR3 is 16 residues. Germline CDR1 reads SGHRS; CDR2 reads YFSETQ. Deletions cut 0 bases from V and 3 bases from J, with 12 bases between. DNA for the CDR3: TGCGCCAGCAGCTTGGTGTGGGCTCTATACACCGGGGAGCTGTTTTTT. This codes for CASSLVWALYTGELFF.

V is TRBV19 and J is TRBJ1-6; 9 nucleotides line up with TRBD1. Germline lookup yields CDR1 LNHDA and CDR2 SQIVND (reference sequence). CDR3 length: 14 residues. Trimming at V came to 8 bases and at J to 5 bases, leaving 4 bases not matched to a gene. The CDR3 spells CASAGTGNNSPLHF. The CDR3 DNA sequence: TGTGCCAGTGCCGGGACAGGGAATAATTCACCCCTCCACTTT.

V and J are TRBV7-9 and TRBJ2-2; D is unresolved. The CDR3 length is 16 residues. Germline CDR1 is SEHNR and CDR2 is FQNEAQ (reference sequence). Trimming left V 5 bases short and J 2 bases short, with 15 bases between. The CDR3 protein is CASSLSGSINTGELFF. In DNA, the CDR3 is TGTGCCAGCAGCCTTAGTGGTTCCATTAACACCGGGGAGCTGTTTTTT.

V and J are TRBV10-2 and TRBJ2-5, with 9 bases identical to TRBD2. Germline assignment: CDR1 WSHSY and CDR2 SAAADI. V was pared by 5 bases and J by 4 bases, with 8 bases of the junction left unmatched. The CDR3 length is 15 residues. CDR3 protein: CASSTPGLAAETQYF. CDR3 nucleotide sequence: TGCGCCAGCAGTACCCCGGGACTAGCCGCAGAGACCCAGTACTTC.

The rearrangement joins TRBV7-6 to TRBJ2-1; maybe TRBD2 (7 bases). Deletions cut 5 bases from V and 7 bases from J, with 21 bases between. The germline V gene has CDR1 SGHVS and CDR2 FNYEAQ. The CDR3 spans 16 residues. The CDR3 DNA follows: TGTGCCAGCAGCCCTAGGGGGGGGGCGGGGAAGAATGAGCAGTTCTTC. This gives the protein CASSPRGGAGKNEQFF.

The gene calls are TRBV4-1 and TRBJ2-5; 9 bases map to TRBD1. The V gene end was trimmed by 6 bases and the J gene end by 3 bases; junction bases not matched to a gene: 8. The CDR3 is made up of 15 amino acids. Germline V gene data show CDR1 as MGHRA and CDR2 as YSYEKL. The CDR3, as DNA: TGCGCCAGCAGACAAACACAGGGGGCGAAAGAGACCCAGTACTTC. Amino acid sequence: CASRQTQGAKETQYF.

Here the CDR3 DNA reads TGCGCCAGCAGCCCCACCCCGGGACTCAACAATGAGCAGTTCTTC. Its translation: CASSPTPGLNNEQFF. V gene TRBV5-1 combines with J gene TRBJ2-1, with a tentative D call TRBD2 (6 bases). The CDR3 has 15 amino acids. Trimming pared 4 bases from V and 5 bases from J, leaving 16 bases between. Germline CDR1 reads SGHRS; CDR2 reads YFSETQ.

This clone was counted only a few times. V usage is TRBV7-8 and J usage is TRBJ1-1; D ambiguous. With 1 base removed from V and 1 base from J, the gap between germline ends came to 4 bases. The length of the CDR3 is 13 residues. Germline values: CDR1 SGHVS, CDR2 FQNEAQ. CDR3 sequence (DNA): TGTGCCAGCAGCTTAGTAGAGAACACTGAAGCTTTCTTT. Translated: CASSLVENTEAFF.

This clone was found once. The V and J genes are TRBV27 and TRBJ2-1; D not resolved. The CDR3 consists of 16 residues. V was clipped by 0 bases and J by 2 bases, with 11 bases between them. Germline assignment: CDR1 MNHEY and CDR2 SMNVEV (reference sequence). CDR3 bases: TGTGCCAGCAGTTTATCTCGTCTCCCTCCCTACAATGAGCAGTTCTTC. Translated, it gives CASSLSRLPPYNEQFF.

This sequence joins TRBV4-3 and TRBJ2-7; TRBD2 matches at 7 bases. This CDR3 spans 15 amino acids. J gave up 2 bases and V 1 base, and 5 bases lay outside the gene matches. Germline V gene sequence: CDR1 LGHNA, CDR2 YSLEER. CDR3 bases: TGCGCCAGCAGCCAAGCCAGCGGGGACCCCTACGAGCAGTACTTC. Its protein is CASSQASGDPYEQYF.

In this sample, this clone is hyperexpanded. At the DNA level, this CDR3 is encoded by other sequences in the same sample as well. The chain has TRBV6-6 and TRBJ1-2; 8 bases align to TRBD1. The CDR3 totals 15 residues. V dropped 5 bases and J dropped 4; count of bases not matched to a gene: 9. The germline V gene has CDR1 MNHNY and CDR2 SVGAGI (reference sequence). The CDR3 is CASSPKTGAAYGYTF. In nucleotides, the CDR3 is TGTGCCAGCAGTCCGAAGACAGGGGCGGCCTATGGCTACACCTTC.

The chain employs TRBV18 and TRBJ1-6; TRBD1 is a possible D gene (5 bases). CDR1 and CDR2 (germline): KGHSH, LQKENI. The CDR3 sequence is 14 residues long. V was clipped by 3 bases and J by 10 bases, with 13 bases between them. The CDR3 region is CASSPGQGRSPLHF. The CDR3 region has the DNA TGTGCCAGCTCACCTGGGCAGGGCAGGTCACCCCTCCACTTT.

The rearrangement joins TRBV2 to TRBJ1-2; D call uncertain. Trimming took 7 bases from V and 4 from J, leaving 10 bases between them. This CDR3 is built from 12 residues. Germline CDR1 is SNHLY and CDR2 is FYNNEI. As DNA, the CDR3 is TGTGCCAGCACCGCAGCGAGCTATGGCTACACCTTC. Translating gives CASTAASYGYTF.

The gene calls are TRBV7-8 and TRBJ1-2; the D is unclear. Trimming cost V 1 base and J 8 bases, with 17 bases left between them. Germline V CDR1 and CDR2: SGHVS, FQNEAQ. The CDR3 covers 15 residues. CDR3 in DNA: TGTGCCAGCAGCTTAGTGTGGGTAGACGGGGAAGGCTACACCTTC. This encodes CASSLVWVDGEGYTF.

V gene TRBV7-2 combines with J gene TRBJ2-5; 7 nucleotides line up with TRBD1. Losses at the gene ends were 1 base for V and 2 bases for J; bases not matched to a gene: 4. This CDR3 has 15 residues. CDR1 is SGHTA, CDR2 FQGNSA, per germline. DNA for the CDR3: TGTGCCAGCAGCTTAGGAGGGGGCCCTCAAGAGACCCAGTACTTC. This translates into CASSLGGGPQETQYF.

The V gene is TRBV5-6, the J gene TRBJ2-5, with a possible D match to TRBD2 (6 bases). The tail of the sequence fits TRBJ2-7 better, so the J call may be wrong. Germline CDR1 and CDR2: SGHDT and YYEEEE. The CDR3 has 13 amino acids. CDR3 residues: CASSLVGGYEQYF. For the CDR3, the DNA is TGTGCCAGCAGCTTGGTAGGAGGGTACGAGCAGTACTTC.

The rearrangement uses TRBV5-6 and TRBJ2-1; TRBD2 matches at 8 bases. The CDR3 has 16 amino acids. V trimming: 0 bases; J trimming: 4 bases; junction bases outside the gene matches: 6. Germline values: CDR1 SGHDT, CDR2 YYEEEE. The CDR3: CASSLGLAGHYNEQFF. The CDR3 DNA follows: TGTGCCAGCAGCTTGGGATTAGCGGGACATTACAATGAGCAGTTCTTC.

The chain joins TRBV27 to TRBJ1-4, with D unresolved. Germline assignment: CDR1 MNHEY and CDR2 SMNVEV (reference sequence). Trimming stripped 3 bases from V and 8 bases from J, with 19 bases between. The CDR3 has 16 residues. The CDR3 nucleotides read TGTGCCAGCAGTTTCGGAGGGTCTCCAGGAGGGGAAAAACTGTTTTTT. Amino acids: CASSFGGSPGGEKLFF.

By proportion, this clone is medium-sized. Additional DNA sequences in this sample encode the identical CDR3. V usage is TRBV29-1 and J usage is TRBJ1-2; D not certain. The CDR3 spans 10 residues. V was trimmed by 3 bases and J by 4 bases, leaving 3 bases between them. Germline lookup yields CDR1 SQVTM and CDR2 ANQGSEA. The CDR3 loop reads CSVDSYGYTF. As DNA, the CDR3 is TGCAGCGTTGACAGCTATGGCTACACCTTC.

There are a few counts of this clone. The chain is built from TRBV5-1 and TRBJ2-1; a weak D match, TRBD1 (5 bases). The CDR3 consists of 16 residues. Germline CDR1 is SGHRS and CDR2 is YFSETQ. V lost 0 bases to trimming and J lost 4 bases, with 14 bases between them. Here the CDR3 reads CASSLDKGYLYNEQFF. CDR3 DNA sequence: TGCGCCAGCAGCTTGGACAAGGGGTATCTGTACAATGAGCAGTTCTTC.